This TCR beta chain was obtained from a study of naive CD8 T cells in extremely preterm neonates. Study results and caveats: CDR3 nucleotide sharing was roughly 2.8% in preterm, about 0.4% term, about 0.027% children, approximately 0.0099% adults. iChao1 richness was lowest in preterm neonates, significantly versus all ages. Preterm infants showed shorter CDR3s, fewer N additions and less trimming than older groups.

Deliveries were elective term cesareans at about 37-41 weeks, with no labor or membrane rupture. Sorted cells: live naive CD8+ T cells, CD45RA+CCR7+, Annexin V-negative. Notes on this clone: Its antigen remains unknown.

The repertoire was sequenced with immunoSEQ multiplex PCR; TCRdb's copy has only in-frame clones and lacks some. The table includes 7,000 to 9,500 clones, approximately 98% detected once. Trimming left V 3 bases short and J 12 bases short, with 19 bases between. CDR3 length: 14 amino acids. Germline values: CDR1 SGDLS, CDR2 YYNGEE. The sample taken for sequencing was naive CD8+ T cells from cord blood. The chain combines TRBV9 with TRBJ2-1, with D maybe TRBD2 (6 bases). This clonotype originated in a newborn in good health. Here the CDR3 reads CASSGGTARPGQFF. The DNA for the CDR3 is TGTGCCAGCAGCGGCGGGACGGCACGCCCCGGGCAGTTCTTC.